These 21 T cell receptor beta chains came from one sample sequenced in a study of blood T cell repertoires in COVID-19. Here immunoSEQ multiplex PCR was the method, and the copy in TCRdb shows in-frame clones only, minus some. Of under 450,000 clones listed, around 88% were seen once; the top ten hold about 7.6%. Input material: peripheral blood. These receptors came from a woman aged 60-75 years with COVID-19, enrolled during active disease.

V is TRBV7-9 and J is TRBJ1-2, with 9 bases lining up with TRBD1. Germline values: CDR1 SEHNR, CDR2 FQNEAQ (reference sequence). V lost 5 bases and J lost 4; bases outside the gene matches: 5. The CDR3 consists of 14 residues. The CDR3 reads CASSRTGEIYGYTF. DNA for the CDR3: TGTGCCAGCAGCCGGACAGGGGAAATCTATGGCTACACCTTC.

V usage is TRBV11-1 and J usage is TRBJ2-5; D possibly corresponds to TRBD1 (6 bases). This CDR3 has 15 residues. Between the trimmed V and J ends, which lost 5 bases and 1 base, there was a span of 14 bases. Per germline, CDR1 SGHAT and CDR2 FQDESV (reference sequence). The chain's CDR3 is CASSRNRVGQETQYF. DNA for the CDR3: TGTGCCAGCAGCCGGAACAGGGTTGGCCAAGAGACCCAGTACTTC.

The rearrangement joins TRBV4-3 to TRBJ1-2; 7 bases match TRBD1. CDR1 LGHNA and CDR2 YSLEER come from the germline V gene. The CDR3 is 14 amino acids. Trimming cost V 3 bases and J 5 bases; bases outside gene matches: 6. As DNA, the CDR3 is TGCGCCAGCAGCCACCACGGGACAGATTATGGCTACACCTTC. This codes for CASSHHGTDYGYTF.

This clone came up once. The chain uses TRBV9 and TRBJ1-3; 10 positions match TRBD1. The CDR3 is made up of 16 amino acids. The V gene's germline CDR1 is SGDLS and CDR2 YYNGEE. J lost 6 bases, V lost 4 bases, and 10 bases had no gene match. The CDR3 bases are TGTGCCAGCAGCCCTCTGGGACAGGGGAGGGTAAACACCATATATTTT. This codes for CASSPLGQGRVNTIYF. Looking up the rest from reference TRBV9 and TRBJ1-3 gives the full variable domain: DSGVTQTPKHLITATGQRVTLRCSPRSGDLSVYWYQQSLDQGLQFLIQYYNGEERAKGNILERFSAQQFPDLHSELNLSSLELGDSALYFCASSPLGQGRVNTIYFGEGSWLTVV.

This chain links TRBV5-1 with TRBJ1-1; D is possibly TRBD1 (6 bases). The V end lost 4 bases, the J end lost 6 bases, and 16 bases lay between the germline ends. This CDR3 is 14 amino acids long. The germline V gene encodes CDR1 SGHRS and CDR2 YFSETQ. CDR3 coding DNA: TGCGCCAGCAGCAATTTACAGGGAGAAGCTGAAGCTTTCTTT. Translated: CASSNLQGEAEAFF.

The chain has TRBV7-3 and TRBJ2-2; D is ambiguous. Germline values: CDR1 SGHTA, CDR2 FQGTGA. The CDR3 sequence is 13 residues long. Between the trimmed V and J ends, which lost 0 bases and 4 bases, there was a span of 3 bases. CDR3: CASSLTATGELFF. DNA of the CDR3: TGTGCCAGCAGCTTAACGGCCACCGGGGAGCTGTTTTTT.

This clone has just a few counts. The chain couples TRBV6-6 to TRBJ1-6; TRBD1 matches 7 bases. V lost 4 bases and J lost 11; bases outside the gene matches: 8. This CDR3 contains 14 residues. The germline V gene has CDR1 MNHNY and CDR2 SVGAGI (reference sequence). This chain's CDR3 is CASSFGTDGPPLHF. The CDR3 region has the DNA TGTGCCAGCAGTTTCGGGACAGACGGACCACCCCTCCACTTT.

V is TRBV2 and J is TRBJ2-7; D possibly corresponds to TRBD1 (6 bases). The CDR3 length is 12 residues. V was clipped by 5 bases and J by 4 bases, with 9 bases between them. CDR1 is SNHLY, CDR2 FYNNEI, per germline. For the CDR3, the DNA is TGTGCCAGCAGTCCACAGGGATACGAGCAGTACTTC. It codes for CASSPQGYEQYF.

This chain links TRBV19 with TRBJ1-5; D not resolved. The CDR3 extends over 18 amino acids. Germline V CDR1 and CDR2: LNHDA, SQIVND (reference sequence). V was trimmed by 3 bases and J by 4 bases, leaving 22 bases between them. This CDR3 reads CASSIVEGVLGWNQPQHF. DNA for the CDR3: TGTGCCAGTAGTATCGTTGAGGGAGTTCTGGGGTGGAATCAGCCCCAGCATTTT.

V is TRBV7-9 and J is TRBJ2-6; D is ambiguous. Trimming left V 1 base short and J 0 bases short, with 4 bases between. Looked up from germline, CDR1 is SEHNR and CDR2 is FQNEAQ (reference sequence). The CDR3 has 15 residues. In DNA form, the CDR3 reads TGTGCCAGCAGCTTAGTTAGCTCTGGGGCCAACGTCCTGACTTTC. Encoded protein: CASSLVSSGANVLTF.

The V and J genes are TRBV2 and TRBJ2-4; D gene uncertain. Germline V gene sequence: CDR1 SNHLY, CDR2 FYNNEI. V lost 6 bases, J lost 8 bases, and 8 bases lay in between. There are 11 residues in the CDR3. The CDR3 reads CASSNADIQYF. CDR3 DNA: TGTGCCAGCAGCAATGCAGACATTCAGTACTTC.

This chain uses TRBV2 with TRBJ1-6, with D uncertain. The germline V and J ends were trimmed by 4 bases and 5 bases, with 3 bases remaining between them. Germline CDR1 reads SNHLY; CDR2 reads FYNNEI. The CDR3 consists of 12 residues. For the CDR3, the DNA is TGTGCCAGCAGTGGTAATAATTCACCCCTCCACTTT. Its protein product is CASSGNNSPLHF.

This chain connects TRBV5-1 to TRBJ2-5; D is unresolved. V was shortened by 1 base and J by 2 bases, with 6 bases between the two germline ends. CDR3 length: 13 residues. The germline V gene has CDR1 SGHRS and CDR2 YFSETQ. This CDR3 reads CASSLLSQETQYF. The CDR3 bases are TGCGCCAGCAGCTTGTTGTCTCAAGAGACCCAGTACTTC. The whole variable domain, remainder taken from reference TRBV5-1 and TRBJ2-5, is KAGVTQTPRYLIKTRGQQVTLSCSPISGHRSVSWYQQTPGQGLQFLFEYFSETQRNKGNFPGRFSGRQFSNSRSEMNVSTLELGDSALYLCASSLLSQETQYFGPGTRLLVL.

The chain combines TRBV30 with TRBJ1-2; possibly TRBD1 for D (6 bases). Germline-derived CDR1 and CDR2 are GTSNPN and SVGIG (reference sequence). V shed 0 bases and J shed 8 bases, with 13 bases lying between them. The CDR3 has 13 amino acids. The CDR3, as DNA: TGTGCCTGGAGTGTTGGGGAACAGGGAGGCTACACCTTC. Translating gives CAWSVGEQGGYTF. The whole variable domain, remainder taken from reference TRBV30 and TRBJ1-2, is SQTIHQWPATLVQPVGSPLSLECTVEGTSNPNLYWYRQAAGRGLQLLFYSVGIGQISSEVPQNLSASRPQDRQFILSSKKLLLSDSGFYLCAWSVGEQGGYTFGSGTRLTVV.

The chain is built from TRBV5-1 and TRBJ1-1, with 8 bases aligning to TRBD1. The length of the CDR3 is 15 residues. V lost 2 bases to trimming and J lost 5 bases; unmatched junction nucleotides: 8. Germline lookup yields CDR1 SGHRS and CDR2 YFSETQ. The CDR3 loop reads CASSLQGQGVTEAFF. The DNA of the CDR3 is TGCGCCAGCAGCTTACAAGGACAGGGAGTTACTGAAGCTTTCTTT.

This clone appeared a single time. The rearrangement joins TRBV7-8 to TRBJ1-6; D is perhaps TRBD1 (5 bases). The germline V gene encodes CDR1 SGHVS and CDR2 FQNEAQ. With 4 bases removed from V and 7 bases from J, the gap between germline ends came to 11 bases. This CDR3 comprises 14 residues. The CDR3 DNA is TGTGCCAGCAGCTCGGACATTGTAAATTCACCCCTCCACTTT. This translates into CASSSDIVNSPLHF.

The J gene is TRBJ2-3, the V gene TRBV7-9, with D maybe TRBD1 (7 bases). CDR3 length: 15 amino acids. V was cut by 4 bases and J by 3 bases, with 14 bases left in between. Looked up from germline, CDR1 is SEHNR and CDR2 is FQNEAQ (reference sequence). CDR3 sequence (DNA): TGTGCCAGCAGCTCCCGACAGGGAGGAACAGATACGCAGTATTTT. Translated: CASSSRQGGTDTQYF.

The chain links TRBV3-1 (or the pseudogene TRBV3-2) to TRBJ2-7; 8 bases match TRBD1. V lost 4 bases and J lost 4; bases outside the gene matches: 12. The CDR3 contains 16 residues. CDR1 and CDR2 from the germline V gene are LGHDT and YNNKEL (reference sequence). CDR3 bases: TGTGCCAGCAGCCCATCCAGGGGGCGCCTAGTTTACGAGCAGTACTTC. This codes for CASSPSRGRLVYEQYF.

The J gene is TRBJ2-6, the V gene TRBV5-6; D might be TRBD1 (5 bases). Trimming removed 2 bases from V and 7 bases from J, with 25 bases in between. Germline CDR1 is SGHDT and CDR2 is YYEEEE. This CDR3 has 19 residues. CDR3 loop: CASSLNRGHPPEGANVLTF. CDR3 DNA sequence: TGTGCCAGCAGCTTAAACCGCGGACACCCTCCAGAAGGAGCCAACGTCCTGACTTTC. Drawing the rest from reference TRBV5-6 and TRBJ2-6, the complete variable domain is DAGVTQSPTHLIKTRGQQVTLRCSPKSGHDTVSWYQQALGQGPQFIFQYYEEEERQRGNFPDRFSGHQFPNYSSELNVNALLLGDSALYLCASSLNRGHPPEGANVLTFGAGSRLTVL.

J is TRBJ1-6 and V is TRBV11-2; 9 bases are a match to TRBD1. The V gene's germline CDR1 is SGHAT and CDR2 FQNNGV. This CDR3 region has 17 residues. The V segment lost 7 bases and the J segment 7 bases; nucleotides outside the gene matches: 14. CDR3 protein: CASNRAGSGQGNSPLHF. CDR3 nucleotide sequence: TGTGCCAGCAACCGCGCGGGGTCGGGACAGGGAAATTCACCCCTCCACTTT.

The chain uses TRBV11-3 and TRBJ2-5; 10 bases agree with TRBD1. Germline CDR1 reads SGHNT; CDR2 reads YENEEA. The CDR3 loop spans 16 amino acids. J was trimmed by 5 bases and V by 2 bases; bases with no gene match: 8. The CDR3 DNA follows: TGTGCCAGCAGCTTAAGGGGGACAGGGGTCCGGGAGACCCAGTACTTC. This encodes CASSLRGTGVRETQYF.